The present T cell receptor (beta chain) was sequenced within a study of blood T cell repertoires in COVID-19. The table came from immunoSEQ multiplex PCR; TCRdb's copy has only in-frame clones and leaves some out. The sample consists of 95,000 to 120,000 clones, around 84% of them appearing once. This clone has just one count. The source is a woman aged 40 to 50 with acute or convalescent COVID-19. Sequences were obtained from peripheral blood.

The CDR3, as DNA: TGCGCCAGCAGCGTGGGGACAGGGAAAAGGAGGGGGAACACTGAAGCTTTCTTT. Protein: CASSVGTGKRRGNTEAFF. The rearrangement joins TRBV5-1 to TRBJ1-1, with 9 bases fitting TRBD1. The CDR3 runs 18 residues. Germline lookup yields CDR1 SGHRS and CDR2 YFSETQ. V lost 4 bases, J lost 1 base, and 14 bases stayed unmatched.